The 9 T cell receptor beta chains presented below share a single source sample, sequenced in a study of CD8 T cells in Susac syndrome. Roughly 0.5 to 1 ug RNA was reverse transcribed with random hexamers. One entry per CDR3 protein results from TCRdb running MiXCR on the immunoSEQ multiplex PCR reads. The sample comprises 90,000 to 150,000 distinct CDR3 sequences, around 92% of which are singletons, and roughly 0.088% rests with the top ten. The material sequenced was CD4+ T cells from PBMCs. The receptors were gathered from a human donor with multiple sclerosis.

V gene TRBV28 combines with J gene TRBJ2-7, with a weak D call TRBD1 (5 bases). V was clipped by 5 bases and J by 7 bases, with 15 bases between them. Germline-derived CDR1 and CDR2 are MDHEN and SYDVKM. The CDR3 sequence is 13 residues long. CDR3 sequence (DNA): TGTGCCAGCAGTACAACTCCAGGGTGGGAGCAGTACTTC. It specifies CASSTTPGWEQYF.

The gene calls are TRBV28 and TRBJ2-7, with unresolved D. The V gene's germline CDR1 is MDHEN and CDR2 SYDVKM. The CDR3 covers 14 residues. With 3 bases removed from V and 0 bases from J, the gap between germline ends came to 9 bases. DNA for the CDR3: TGTGCCAGCAGTTTGCAACCGAACTCCTACGAGCAGTACTTC. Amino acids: CASSLQPNSYEQYF.

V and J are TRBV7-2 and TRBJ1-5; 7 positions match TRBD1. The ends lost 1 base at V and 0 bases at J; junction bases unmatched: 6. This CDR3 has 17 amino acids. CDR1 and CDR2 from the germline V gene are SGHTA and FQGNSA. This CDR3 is CASSLGGTAISNQPQHF. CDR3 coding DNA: TGTGCCAGCAGCTTAGGGGGGACAGCTATTAGCAATCAGCCCCAGCATTTT. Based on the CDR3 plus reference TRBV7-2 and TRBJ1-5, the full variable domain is GAGVSQSPSNKVTEKGKDVELRCDPISGHTALYWYRQSLGQGLEFLIYFQGNSAPDKSGLPSDRFSAERTGGSVSTLTIQRTQQEDSAVYLCASSLGGTAISNQPQHFGDGTRLSIL.

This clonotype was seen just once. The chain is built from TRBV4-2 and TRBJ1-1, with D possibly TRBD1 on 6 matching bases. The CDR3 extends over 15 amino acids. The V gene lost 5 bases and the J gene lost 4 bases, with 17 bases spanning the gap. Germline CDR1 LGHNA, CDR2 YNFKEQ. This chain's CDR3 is CASSTNREEGTEAFF. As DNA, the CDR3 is TGTGCCAGCAGCACAAACAGGGAGGAGGGCACTGAAGCTTTCTTT.

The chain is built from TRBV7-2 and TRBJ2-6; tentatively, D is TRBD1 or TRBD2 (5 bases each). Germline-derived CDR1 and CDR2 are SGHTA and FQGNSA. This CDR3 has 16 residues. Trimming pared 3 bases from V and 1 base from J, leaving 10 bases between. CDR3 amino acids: CASSFRGESGANVLTF. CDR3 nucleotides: TGTGCCAGCAGCTTCCGAGGGGAATCTGGGGCCAACGTCCTGACTTTC.

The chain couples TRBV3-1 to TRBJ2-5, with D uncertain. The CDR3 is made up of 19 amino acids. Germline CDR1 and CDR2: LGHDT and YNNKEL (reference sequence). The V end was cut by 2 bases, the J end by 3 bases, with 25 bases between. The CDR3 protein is CASSQRALFYPDPEETQYF. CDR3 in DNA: TGTGCCAGCAGCCAAAGGGCCCTCTTCTACCCGGATCCTGAAGAGACCCAGTACTTC.

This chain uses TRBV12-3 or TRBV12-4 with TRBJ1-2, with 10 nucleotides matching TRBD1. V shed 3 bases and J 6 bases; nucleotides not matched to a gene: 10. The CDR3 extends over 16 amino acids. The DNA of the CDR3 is TGTGCCAGCAGTTTTGCAGGGACAGGGGCTCGAAATGGCTACACCTTC. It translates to CASSFAGTGARNGYTF.

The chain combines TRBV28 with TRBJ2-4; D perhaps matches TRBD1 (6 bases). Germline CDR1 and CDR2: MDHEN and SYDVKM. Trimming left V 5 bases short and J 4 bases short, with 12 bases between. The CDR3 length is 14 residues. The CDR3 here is CASSTGYGKNIQYF. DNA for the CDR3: TGTGCCAGCAGTACAGGGTATGGGAAAAACATTCAGTACTTC.

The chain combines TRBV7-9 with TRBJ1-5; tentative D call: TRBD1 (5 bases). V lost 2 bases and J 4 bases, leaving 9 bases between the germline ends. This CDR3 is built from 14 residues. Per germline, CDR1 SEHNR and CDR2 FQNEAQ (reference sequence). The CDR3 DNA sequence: TGTGCCAGCAGCTTACAGGGACGAAATCAGCCCCAGCATTTT. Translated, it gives CASSLQGRNQPQHF. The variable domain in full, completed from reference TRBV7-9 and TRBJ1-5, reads DTGVSQNPRHKITKRGQNVTFRCDPISEHNRLYWYRQTLGQGPEFLTYFQNEAQLEKSRLLSDRFSAERPKGSFSTLEIQRTEQGDSAMYLCASSLQGRNQPQHFGDGTRLSIL.